This TCR beta chain was sequenced in a study of OX40 agonist ivuxolimab in advanced cancers. Study in general: Checkpoint inhibitors had been given previously to 35% to 50% of patients.

Germline V gives CDR1 SGDLS, CDR2 YYNGEE. The V and J ends lost 2 bases and 3 bases respectively, with 12 bases between them. CDR3 length: 14 residues. Some clones are missing from TCRdb's copy, which holds only in-frame ones; the method was immunoSEQ multiplex PCR. The table has fewer than 200,000 clones, around 94% seen once. This TCR was sampled from an adult with an advanced solid tumor such as melanoma, head and neck, liver or kidney cancer. Material: CD4+ or CD8+ T cells sorted from blood, obtained in a trial of the OX40 agonist ivuxolimab. This chain joins TRBV9 and TRBJ2-7, with D maybe TRBD1 (6 bases). The CDR3 region has the DNA TGTGCCAGCAGCGTCGAGGACAGATTCTACGAGCAGTACTTC. Translated, it gives CASSVEDRFYEQYF.